The 18 T cell receptor beta chains below were found in one sample sequenced in a study of Graves' ophthalmopathy and Graves' hyperthyroidism. The sequenced template was RNA, covering the TCR beta CDR3 region. HTBI primers primed a first-round RT-PCR, and a second-round multiplex PCR followed. One entry per CDR3 protein, called by TCRdb with MiXCR from the multiplex PCR reads. The table includes 200,000 to 250,000 distinct CDR3 sequences, roughly a fifth detected once. Source material: peripheral blood. Receptors originate from a woman aged 45-59 years with Graves' ophthalmopathy.

The rearrangement joins TRBV19 to TRBJ2-7; 10 nucleotides line up with TRBD2. In germline, CDR1 is LNHDA, CDR2 SQIVND (reference sequence). The length of the CDR3 is 19 residues. V shed 1 base and J 3 bases; nucleotides not matched to a gene: 15. CDR3 nucleotides: TGTGCCAGTAGTATAGCGTCTAGCGGGAGTAGAGCCCTCAGCTACGAGCAGTACTTC. Its protein is CASSIASSGSRALSYEQYF. Combining the CDR3 with reference TRBV19 and TRBJ2-7 gives the whole variable domain DGGITQSPKYLFRKEGQNVTLSCEQNLNHDAMYWYRQDPGQGLRLIYYSQIVNDFQKGDIAEGYSVSREKKESFPLTVTSAQKNPTAFYLCASSIASSGSRALSYEQYFGPGTRLTVT.

This clonotype has ten or more counts. V usage is TRBV18 and J usage is TRBJ2-7, with 8 bases that match TRBD2. Germline V gene sequence: CDR1 KGHSH, CDR2 LQKENI. J was trimmed by 5 bases and V by 8 bases; bases with no gene match: 11. The CDR3 has 14 residues. The CDR3 bases are TGTGCCAGCGATGATGTCGGCGGGAGGAACGAGCAGTACTTC. Protein product: CASDDVGGRNEQYF.

This clonotype was seen repeatedly, ten times or more. Lacking the conserved final phenylalanine or tryptophan, this CDR3 likely reflects a read error. The rearrangement links TRBV20-1 to TRBJ1-2, with D perhaps matching TRBD1 (5 bases). The ends were cut back, 0 bases at V and 8 bases at J, with 25 bases in the middle. The CDR3 is 17 amino acids. Germline-derived CDR1 and CDR2 are DFQATT and SNEGSKA (reference sequence). The CDR3 sequence is CSARDGGTAARDSGYTL. CDR3 coding DNA: TGCAGTGCTAGAGATGGGGGTACAGCCGCAAGGGATTCGGGCTACACCCTC.

This clonotype was observed many times. CDR3 bases: TGCAGTGCTGGAAATGGGGGAAGCACTGAAGCTTTCTTT. Its translation is CSAGNGGSTEAFF. This chain joins TRBV20-1 and TRBJ1-1; possibly TRBD1 for D (5 bases). Trimming took 5 bases from V and 4 from J, leaving 14 bases between them. Germline V lookup: CDR1 DFQATT, CDR2 SNEGSKA (reference sequence). This CDR3 spans 13 amino acids.

The rearrangement uses TRBV27 and TRBJ1-1; no clear D gene. From germline, CDR1 is MNHEY and CDR2 SMNVEV (reference sequence). Trimming stripped 6 bases from V and 0 bases from J, with 14 bases between. CDR3 length equals 15 residues. CDR3 DNA: TGTGCCAGCAGCCTCTTCGCTCAGGTGAACACTGAAGCTTTCTTT. Its translation is CASSLFAQVNTEAFF.

This chain's CDR3 is CASSLFGDGHEAFF. DNA of the CDR3: TGTGCCAGCAGCCTGTTCGGGGACGGCCATGAAGCTTTCTTT. This chain connects TRBV7-2 to TRBJ1-1; TRBD1 might be the D (5 bases). This CDR3 spans 14 amino acids. The V gene lost 5 bases and the J gene lost 7 bases, with 17 bases spanning the gap. In germline, CDR1 is SGHTA, CDR2 FQGNSA.

The rearrangement joins TRBV28 to TRBJ1-5; D not certain. Germline CDR1 and CDR2: MDHEN and SYDVKM. The CDR3 loop spans 14 amino acids. Trimming left V 3 bases short and J 6 bases short, with 12 bases between. CDR3 sequence (DNA): TGTGCCAGCAGTTTGGAGGCGAGATCTCAGCCCCAGCATTTT. Its translation is CASSLEARSQPQHF.

This clonotype has a count of ten or more. The chain carries TRBV30 and TRBJ1-1, with D unresolved. The CDR3 runs 13 residues. The germline CDR1 and CDR2 sequences are GTSNPN and SVGIG (reference sequence). Trimming removed 3 bases from V and 1 base from J, with 9 bases in between. DNA for the CDR3: TGTGCCTGGAGGAGGTCTGAGAACACTGAAGCTTTCTTT. It encodes CAWRRSENTEAFF.

As regards this clonotype: A single base separates this from a much larger clone, so it may be a read error. The V call is TRBV27, the J call TRBJ2-5, with 7 bases fitting TRBD2. The CDR3 loop spans 12 amino acids. V lost 3 bases, J lost 7 bases, and 2 bases stayed unmatched. The germline V gene has CDR1 MNHEY and CDR2 SMNVEV (reference sequence). The CDR3 loop is CASSFRGGTQYF. The CDR3 nucleotides are TGTGCCAGCAGTTTTCGCGGGGGGACCCAGTACTTC.

This clonotype was detected many times. This chain links TRBV2 with TRBJ1-1, with D uncertain. The CDR3 sequence is 13 residues long. With 3 bases removed from V and 4 bases from J, the gap between germline ends came to 9 bases. Germline V lookup: CDR1 SNHLY, CDR2 FYNNEI. Here the CDR3 DNA reads TGTGCCAGCAGTGATGAGTTCGGCACTGAAGCTTTCTTT. The encoded protein is CASSDEFGTEAFF. Variable domain in full (rest from reference TRBV2 and TRBJ1-1): EPEVTQTPSHQVTQMGQEVILRCVPISNHLYFYWYRQILGQKVEFLVSFYNNEISEKSEIFDDQFSVERPDGSNFTLKIRSTKLEDSAMYFCASSDEFGTEAFFGQGTRLTVV.

This clonotype was detected many times. The V call is TRBV28, the J call TRBJ1-2, with D perhaps TRBD1 (6 bases). V gave up 2 bases and J gave up 4 bases, with 14 bases separating them. CDR1 and CDR2 (germline): MDHEN, SYDVKM. There are 15 residues in the CDR3. The CDR3 protein is CASSLRGGSFYGYTF. CDR3 sequence (DNA): TGTGCCAGCAGTTTAAGGGGGGGAAGTTTCTATGGCTACACCTTC.

There are a few counts of this clonotype. The chain has TRBV18 and TRBJ2-5; D remains ambiguous. Looked up from germline, CDR1 is KGHSH and CDR2 is LQKENI. Trimming removed 3 bases from V and 5 bases from J, with 13 bases in between. The CDR3 spans 14 residues. In DNA, the CDR3 is TGTGCCAGCTCACCCTACGTTGGAGTTGAGACCCAGTACTTC. Translating gives CASSPYVGVETQYF.

This clonotype was picked up many times. CDR3 DNA: TGTGCCAGCAGTTGGGGACAGGGGGCGAACGAGCAGTACTTC. This sequence encodes CASSWGQGANEQYF. V and J are TRBV27 and TRBJ2-7, with 12 bases lining up with TRBD1. Germline V gives CDR1 MNHEY, CDR2 SMNVEV (reference sequence). V lost 4 bases, J lost 5 bases, and 3 bases stayed unmatched. The CDR3 length is 14 residues.

The chain combines TRBV12-3 or TRBV12-4 with TRBJ1-1, with D unclear. The V end was cut by 0 bases, the J end by 0 bases, with 11 bases between. This CDR3 contains 16 residues. CDR3 DNA: TGTGCCAGCAGTTTAGCGACGTCTCGGATGAACACTGAAGCTTTCTTT. It yields the protein CASSLATSRMNTEAFF.

This clonotype was counted at least ten times. The genes are TRBV2 and TRBJ2-7; D gene ambiguous. The CDR3 contains 12 residues. Germline V lookup: CDR1 SNHLY, CDR2 FYNNEI. V was pared by 7 bases and J by 6 bases, with 13 bases between. The CDR3 nucleotides read TGTGCCAGCATGCTAGACACTGGCGAGCAGTACTTC. Translating it yields CASMLDTGEQYF.

For this clonotype: This may be a read error: a much more frequent sequence differs by one nucleotide. The chain joins TRBV6-1 to TRBJ1-5; D is perhaps TRBD1 (5 bases). The CDR3 spans 15 residues. The germline CDR1 and CDR2 sequences are MNHNS and SASEGT. Written as DNA, the CDR3 is TGTGCCAGCAGTCCCCAGGGTCGGAGCAATCAGCCCCAGCCTTTT. Translating gives CASSPQGRSNQPQPF.

Many counts were recorded for this clonotype. The chain joins TRBV7-2 to TRBJ2-5; weak D call: TRBD1 (7 bases). The CDR3 runs 14 residues. Trimming removed 10 bases from V and 4 bases from J, with 19 bases in between. Germline V gene data show CDR1 as SGHTA and CDR2 as FQGNSA. CDR3 protein: CATQRQGGRETQYF. The CDR3 nucleotides read TGTGCCACCCAGAGACAGGGAGGAAGAGAGACCCAGTACTTC.

The sample holds many counts of this clonotype. This chain links TRBV19 with TRBJ1-1; tentatively, D is TRBD1 (5 bases). Deletions cut 1 base from V and 0 bases from J, with 21 bases between. CDR3 size: 19 residues. The germline V gene has CDR1 LNHDA and CDR2 SQIVND (reference sequence). Here the CDR3 reads CASSIGQGPLLPLNTEAFF. CDR3 sequence (DNA): TGTGCCAGTAGTATAGGGCAGGGCCCCCTTCTTCCCTTGAACACTGAAGCTTTCTTT. The full variable domain, rest sourced from reference TRBV19 and TRBJ1-1, is DGGITQSPKYLFRKEGQNVTLSCEQNLNHDAMYWYRQDPGQGLRLIYYSQIVNDFQKGDIAEGYSVSREKKESFPLTVTSAQKNPTAFYLCASSIGQGPLLPLNTEAFFGQGTRLTVV.